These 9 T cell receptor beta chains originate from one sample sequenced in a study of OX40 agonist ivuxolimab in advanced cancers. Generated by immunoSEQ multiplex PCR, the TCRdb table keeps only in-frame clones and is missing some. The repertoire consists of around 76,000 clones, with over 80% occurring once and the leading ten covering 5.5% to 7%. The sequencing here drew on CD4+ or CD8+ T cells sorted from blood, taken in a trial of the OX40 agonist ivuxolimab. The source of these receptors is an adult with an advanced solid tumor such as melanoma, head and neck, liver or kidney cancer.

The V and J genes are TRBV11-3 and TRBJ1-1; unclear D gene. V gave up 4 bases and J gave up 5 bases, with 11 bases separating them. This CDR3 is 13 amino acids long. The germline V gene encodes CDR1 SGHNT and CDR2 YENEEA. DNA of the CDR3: TGTGCCAGCAGCTATCACAGAGGAACTGAAGCTTTCTTT. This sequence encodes CASSYHRGTEAFF.

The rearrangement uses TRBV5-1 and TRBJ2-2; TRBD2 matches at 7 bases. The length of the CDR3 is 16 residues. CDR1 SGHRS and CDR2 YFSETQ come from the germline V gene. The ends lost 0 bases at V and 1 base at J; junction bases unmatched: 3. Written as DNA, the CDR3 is TGCGCCAGCAGCTTGGGCCTAGCGGAGAACACCGGGGAGCTGTTTTTT. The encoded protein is CASSLGLAENTGELFF.

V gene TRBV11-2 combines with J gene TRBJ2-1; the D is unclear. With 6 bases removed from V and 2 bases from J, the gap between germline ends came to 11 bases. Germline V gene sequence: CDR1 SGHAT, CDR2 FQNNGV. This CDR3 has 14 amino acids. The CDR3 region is CASSGYVAYNEQFF. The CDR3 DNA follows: TGTGCCAGCAGTGGGTACGTGGCCTACAATGAGCAGTTCTTC.

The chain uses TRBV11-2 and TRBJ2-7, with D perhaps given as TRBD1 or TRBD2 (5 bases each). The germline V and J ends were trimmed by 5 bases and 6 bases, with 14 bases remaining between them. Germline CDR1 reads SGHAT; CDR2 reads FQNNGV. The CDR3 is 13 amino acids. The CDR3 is CASSPGTAFEQYF. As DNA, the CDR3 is TGTGCCAGCAGCCCCGGGACGGCGTTCGAGCAGTACTTC.

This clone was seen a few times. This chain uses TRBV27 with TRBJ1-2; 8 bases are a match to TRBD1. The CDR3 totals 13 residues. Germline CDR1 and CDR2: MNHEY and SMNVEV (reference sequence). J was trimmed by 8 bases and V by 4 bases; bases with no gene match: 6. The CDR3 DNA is TGTGCCAGCAGTTCCCAGGGGGCCGGAGGCTACACCTTC. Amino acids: CASSSQGAGGYTF.

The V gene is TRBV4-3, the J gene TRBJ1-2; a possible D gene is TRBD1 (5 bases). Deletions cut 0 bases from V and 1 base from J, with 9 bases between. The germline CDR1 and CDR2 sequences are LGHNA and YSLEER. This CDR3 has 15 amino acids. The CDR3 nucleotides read TGCGCCAGCAGCCAAGATCAAGGGGATAACTATGGCTACACCTTC. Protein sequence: CASSQDQGDNYGYTF.

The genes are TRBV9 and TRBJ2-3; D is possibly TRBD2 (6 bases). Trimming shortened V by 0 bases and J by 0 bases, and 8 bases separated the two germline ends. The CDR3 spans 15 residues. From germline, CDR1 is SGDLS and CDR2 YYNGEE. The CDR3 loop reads CASSVGGGSTDTQYF. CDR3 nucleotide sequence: TGTGCCAGCAGCGTAGGTGGGGGGAGCACAGATACGCAGTATTTT.

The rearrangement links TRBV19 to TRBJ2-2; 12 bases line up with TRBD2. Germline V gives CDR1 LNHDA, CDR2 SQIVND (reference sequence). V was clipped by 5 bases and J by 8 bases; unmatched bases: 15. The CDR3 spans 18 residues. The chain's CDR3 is CASSSTTPSGRAWGELFF. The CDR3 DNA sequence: TGTGCCAGTAGTTCAACGACCCCTAGCGGGAGGGCCTGGGGGGAGCTGTTTTTT.

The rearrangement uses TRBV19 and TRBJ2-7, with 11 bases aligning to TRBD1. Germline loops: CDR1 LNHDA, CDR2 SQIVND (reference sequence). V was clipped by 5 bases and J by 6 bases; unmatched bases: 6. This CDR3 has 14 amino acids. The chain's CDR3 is CASSSDRGRFEQYF. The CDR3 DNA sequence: TGTGCCAGTAGTTCGGACAGGGGGCGTTTCGAGCAGTACTTC.